The T cell receptor beta chain under discussion was sequenced for a study of OX40 agonist ivuxolimab in advanced cancers. Study details: Earlier treatment with anti-PD-1, anti-PD-L1 or anti-CTLA-4 was permitted, and over 35% had received some. Partial response was recorded in three patients: one hepatocellular carcinoma and two cutaneous melanoma cases.

Blood draws occurred at baseline, cycle 4 day 1, and cycle 7 day 1. Sequenced by immunoSEQ multiplex PCR; TCRdb stores in-frame clones only, minus some. The sample shows about 72,000 clones, roughly 89% of them seen only once. Germline CDR1 LNHNV, CDR2 YYDKDF (reference sequence). The V end was cut by 0 bases, the J end by 7 bases, with 21 bases between. The CDR3 runs 18 residues. The chain combines TRBV15 with TRBJ2-2; tentatively, D is TRBD2 (5 bases). The TCR was taken from an adult with an advanced solid tumor such as melanoma, head and neck, liver or kidney cancer. Sequences were derived from CD4+ or CD8+ T cells sorted from blood, sampled in a trial of the OX40 agonist ivuxolimab. The CDR3 nucleotides are TGTGCCACCAGCAGAGATCGGGTGATCGGGGTAATGAGCGGGGAGCTGTTTTTT. Translation gives CATSRDRVIGVMSGELFF.